The sample holds a few counts of the clone carrying this TCR beta chain. The antigen is undetermined. This entry comes from a study of vaccination effects on CD4 cells after COVID-19. Study-wide findings and caveats: Marked clonal contraction of both clone types appeared late after vaccination. Small numbers of convalescent patients limited the study. It also lacked early post-infection timepoints.

This CDR3 is 13 amino acids long. Germline CDR1 LNHDA, CDR2 SQIVND (reference sequence). Sequencing followed a ViraFEST assay step that expanded antigen-specific CD4+ T cells with viral peptide pools. Cultured cells yielded isolated CD4+ T cells after around 10 days. Participants each got two BNT162b2 or mRNA-1273 vaccine doses. No vaccinee had earlier SARS-CoV-2 infection, and nucleocapsid antibodies were negative. In the cultures, half the medium was exchanged for IL-2 medium on days 3 and 7. The table came from immunoSEQ multiplex PCR; TCRdb's copy has only in-frame clones and leaves some out. The table includes around 69,000 clones, roughly 81% detected once.

V and J are TRBV19 and TRBJ2-2; no clear D gene. This sequence was found in a human donor who received a COVID-19 vaccine. The sequencing here drew on CD4+ T cells from PBMCs cultured with HCoV-229E spike peptides, taken after COVID-19 vaccination. CDR3 bases: TGTGCGAACGTTATAAGGGACACCGGGGAGCTGTTTTTT. Translated: CANVIRDTGELFF.